The following is a T cell receptor (beta chain) sequence with its context. The record originates from a study of T-cell reconstitution after alpha-beta-depleted transplantation in children. Unmatched junction bases numbered 10, after V lost 4 bases and J lost 5 bases. Germline CDR1 reads SEHNR; CDR2 reads FQNEAQ (reference sequence). This CDR3 comprises 15 residues. Unique molecular identifiers were used in preparing the TCRbeta library. TCRdb re-called the PCR reads through MiXCR, storing one row per CDR3 protein. The sample carries more than 450,000 distinct CDR3 sequences, approximately 20% recorded once.

The rearrangement joins TRBV7-9 to TRBJ2-7; 8 nucleotides line up with TRBD1. The sequenced sample was PBMCs from the stem cell graft donor, obtained from the stem cell graft. The sequence derives from a human donor who donated a stem cell graft to a child with acute lymphoblastic leukemia. The CDR3, as DNA: TGTGCCAGCAGCTCCCCGTCGACAGGGGATCACGAGCAGTACTTC. This codes for CASSSPSTGDHEQYF.